This T cell receptor beta chain was sequenced for a study of cytomegalovirus exposure and HLA in healthy donors. Study results and caveats: Reports indicated that the classifier achieved high specificity and sensitivity in diagnosing cytomegalovirus status. Rare TCR sequences dominated, though some public TCRs recurred in many donors.

Germline CDR1 reads MNHEY; CDR2 reads SMNVEV (reference sequence). The V gene lost 6 bases and the J gene lost 8 bases, with 14 bases spanning the gap. The CDR3 length is 12 residues. Data came from immunoSEQ multiplex PCR; TCRdb stores just in-frame clones and leaves some out. The data contain about 150,000 clones, more than 70% of them singletons. Comment on this clone: Its antigen is not known.

Input material: PBMCs. The clonotype was recovered from a human donor in good health. J is TRBJ2-7 and V is TRBV27; weak D call: TRBD2 (5 bases). Here the CDR3 DNA reads TGTGCCAGCAGCCCGGGAACTGACAAGCAGTACTTC. This translates into CASSPGTDKQYF.